This T cell receptor beta chain came from a study of early T cells in non-severe SARS-CoV-2 infection (dated by TCRdb to about 2021). About the study as a whole: TCR sequencing used bulk RNA from unsorted whole blood, so alpha and beta chains could not be paired.

From its cysteine to its phenylalanine, the CDR3 spans 14 amino acids. The retained sequence is limited to the CDR3, 42 bases, with the frame set at the first base. For CDR1 and CDR2, the germline V gene lists MNHEY and SVGEGT. Relative to germline, V is missing 5 bases and J is missing 0 bases, with 3 bases of the junction outside any gene match. Remarks on this clonotype: Its recognized antigen is unknown. Base qualities were left out, and no much larger clone turns up one base away.

Set within a cohort of healthcare workers in London, UK, this nested case-control study involved weekly PCR testing of nasopharyngeal swabs along with blood sampling. Healthcare workers were recruited during the week of the UK lockdown, between 23 and 31 March 2020, and followed weekly for up to 16 weeks. Library generation was performed with 5' RACE. The instrument was a NextSeq 500. In the TCR library protocol, unique molecular identifiers were attached to individual cDNA molecules to correct for PCR bias and sequencing error. Both TCR alpha and beta chains were sequenced, and tight co-correlation was observed between alpha and beta sequence abundances in each sample. The published analysis was carried out like this. Decombinator V4 was used to annotate the V gene, J gene and CDR3 of the TCR sequences. Expanded TCRs were defined as changing significantly between any two time points under a Poisson model with p below 0.0001. Abundances of TCRs were expressed as counts per million after normalisation to the total number of TCRs sequenced in each sample. MAIT TCRs were defined by TRAV1-2 paired with TRAJ12, TRAJ20 or TRAJ33, and iNKT TCRs by TRAV10 paired with TRAJ18. VDJdb, accessed 1 November 2021, was searched for CMV, EBV and SARS-CoV-2 annotated TCRs, with TCRs annotated for multiple antigens excluded. The raw public reads went through TCRdb reprocessing: fastp at Q25, MiXCR clone calling, in-frame beta chains kept. Every CDR3 protein is listed once, alongside the most common genes and DNA of its rows. V and J calls and clone size were set by TCRdb, not the authors. Recorded for this sample are around 67,000 distinct CDR3 sequences; approximately 12% of them occurred a single time. The biggest ten clones account for roughly 6.1% of the sample.

The research as a whole found: Matching against VDJdb was skewed toward anti-spike CD8 responses, likely underestimated virus-specific expansions, and missed private and CD4 specificities.

Material: whole blood. This receptor chain uses TRBV6-2 or TRBV6-3 and TRBJ2-7, with 8 middle bases fitting TRBD2. This clonotype was sampled from an adult who was a healthcare worker with PCR-confirmed SARS-CoV-2 infection or an uninfected control (not recorded which). The CDR3 is CASSPSGPSYEQYF. The DNA sequence reads TGTGCCAGCAGTCCTAGCGGGCCCTCCTACGAGCAGTACTTC.